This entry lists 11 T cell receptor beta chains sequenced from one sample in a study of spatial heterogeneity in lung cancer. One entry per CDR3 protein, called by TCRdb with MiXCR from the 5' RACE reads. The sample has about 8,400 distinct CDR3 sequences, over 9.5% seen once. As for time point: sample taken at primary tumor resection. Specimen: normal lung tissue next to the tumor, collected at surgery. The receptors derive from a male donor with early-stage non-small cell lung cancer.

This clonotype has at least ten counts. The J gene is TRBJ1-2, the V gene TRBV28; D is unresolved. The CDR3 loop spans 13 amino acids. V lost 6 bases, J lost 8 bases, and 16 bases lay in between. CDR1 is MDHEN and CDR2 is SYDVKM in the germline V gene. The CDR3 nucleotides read TGTGCCAGCAGCCAAGACCAGACACGCGGCTACACCTTC. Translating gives CASSQDQTRGYTF.

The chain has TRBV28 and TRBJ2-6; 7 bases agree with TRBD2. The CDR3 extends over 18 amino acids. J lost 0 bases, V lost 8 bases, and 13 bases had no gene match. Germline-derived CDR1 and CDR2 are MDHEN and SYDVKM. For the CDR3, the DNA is TGTGCCAGCCGCCAGGTCCCGGGGGGAAACTCTGGGGCCAACGTCCTGACTTTC. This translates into CASRQVPGGNSGANVLTF.

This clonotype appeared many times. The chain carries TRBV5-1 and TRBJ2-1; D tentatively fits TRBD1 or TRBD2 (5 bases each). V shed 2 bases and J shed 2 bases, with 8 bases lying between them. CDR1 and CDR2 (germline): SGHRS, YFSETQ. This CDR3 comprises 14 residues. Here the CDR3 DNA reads TGCGCCAGCAGCTTAGGGGAGACCTACAATGAGCAGTTCTTC. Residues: CASSLGETYNEQFF.

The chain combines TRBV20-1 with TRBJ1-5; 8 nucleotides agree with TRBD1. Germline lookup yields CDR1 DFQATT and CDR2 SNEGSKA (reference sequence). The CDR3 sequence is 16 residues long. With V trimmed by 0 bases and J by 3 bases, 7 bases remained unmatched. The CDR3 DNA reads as TGCAGTGCTAGAGAGGGGGCAGGGGGCCCCAATCAGCCCCAGCATTTT. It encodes CSAREGAGGPNQPQHF.

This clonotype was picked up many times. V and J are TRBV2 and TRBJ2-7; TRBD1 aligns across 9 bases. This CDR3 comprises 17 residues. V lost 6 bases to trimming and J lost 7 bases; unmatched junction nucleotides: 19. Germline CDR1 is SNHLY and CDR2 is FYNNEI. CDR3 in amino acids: CASRYPGTGRKADEQYF. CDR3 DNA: TGTGCCAGCAGGTATCCCGGGACAGGGCGCAAGGCTGATGAGCAGTACTTC. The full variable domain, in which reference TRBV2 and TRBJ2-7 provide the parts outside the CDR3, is EPEVTQTPSHQVTQMGQEVILRCVPISNHLYFYWYRQILGQKVEFLVSFYNNEISEKSEIFDDQFSVERPDGSNFTLKIRSTKLEDSAMYFCASRYPGTGRKADEQYFGPGTRLTVT.

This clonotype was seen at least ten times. CDR3 protein: CASKPEGAGELFF. CDR3 DNA sequence: TGTGCCAGCAAGCCGGAGGGCGCCGGGGAGCTGTTTTTT. The rearrangement uses TRBV25-1 and TRBJ2-2, with a tentative D call TRBD2 (6 bases). The CDR3 extends over 13 amino acids. In germline, CDR1 is MGHDK, CDR2 SYGVNS. Trimming removed 7 bases from V and 6 bases from J, with 12 bases in between.

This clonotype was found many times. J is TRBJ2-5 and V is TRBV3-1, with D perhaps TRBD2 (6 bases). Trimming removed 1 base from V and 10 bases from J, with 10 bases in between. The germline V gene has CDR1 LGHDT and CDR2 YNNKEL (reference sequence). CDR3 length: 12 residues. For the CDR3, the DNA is TGTGCCAGCAGCCAAGGACCCGGGGGCCAGTACTTC. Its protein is CASSQGPGGQYF.

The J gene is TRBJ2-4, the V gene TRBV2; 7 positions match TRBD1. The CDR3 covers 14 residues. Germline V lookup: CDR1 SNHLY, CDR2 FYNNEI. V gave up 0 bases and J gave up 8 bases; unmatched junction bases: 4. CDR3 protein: CASSEALQGDIQYF. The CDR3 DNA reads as TGTGCCAGCAGTGAAGCGCTTCAGGGGGACATTCAGTACTTC. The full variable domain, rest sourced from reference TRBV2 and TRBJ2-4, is EPEVTQTPSHQVTQMGQEVILRCVPISNHLYFYWYRQILGQKVEFLVSFYNNEISEKSEIFDDQFSVERPDGSNFTLKIRSTKLEDSAMYFCASSEALQGDIQYFGAGTRLSVL.

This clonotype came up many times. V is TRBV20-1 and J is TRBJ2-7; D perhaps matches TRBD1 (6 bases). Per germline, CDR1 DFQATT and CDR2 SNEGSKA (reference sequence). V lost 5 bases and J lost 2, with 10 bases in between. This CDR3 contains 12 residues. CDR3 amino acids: CSASDRTYEQYF. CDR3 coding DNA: TGCAGTGCTTCGGACAGAACCTACGAGCAGTACTTC.

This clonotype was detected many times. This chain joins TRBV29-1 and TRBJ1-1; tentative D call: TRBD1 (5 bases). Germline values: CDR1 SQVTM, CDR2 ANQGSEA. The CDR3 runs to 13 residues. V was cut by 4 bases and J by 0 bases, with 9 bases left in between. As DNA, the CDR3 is TGCAGCGTTGTTCGGGGGTTGAACACTGAAGCTTTCTTT. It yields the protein CSVVRGLNTEAFF.

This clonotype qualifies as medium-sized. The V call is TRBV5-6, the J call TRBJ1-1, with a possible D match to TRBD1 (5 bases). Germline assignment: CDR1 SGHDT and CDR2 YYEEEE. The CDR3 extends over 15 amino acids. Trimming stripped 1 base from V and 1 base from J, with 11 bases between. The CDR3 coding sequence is TGTGCCAGCAGCTTGAGGACAAGCTCGAACACTGAAGCTTTCTTT. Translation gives CASSLRTSSNTEAFF.